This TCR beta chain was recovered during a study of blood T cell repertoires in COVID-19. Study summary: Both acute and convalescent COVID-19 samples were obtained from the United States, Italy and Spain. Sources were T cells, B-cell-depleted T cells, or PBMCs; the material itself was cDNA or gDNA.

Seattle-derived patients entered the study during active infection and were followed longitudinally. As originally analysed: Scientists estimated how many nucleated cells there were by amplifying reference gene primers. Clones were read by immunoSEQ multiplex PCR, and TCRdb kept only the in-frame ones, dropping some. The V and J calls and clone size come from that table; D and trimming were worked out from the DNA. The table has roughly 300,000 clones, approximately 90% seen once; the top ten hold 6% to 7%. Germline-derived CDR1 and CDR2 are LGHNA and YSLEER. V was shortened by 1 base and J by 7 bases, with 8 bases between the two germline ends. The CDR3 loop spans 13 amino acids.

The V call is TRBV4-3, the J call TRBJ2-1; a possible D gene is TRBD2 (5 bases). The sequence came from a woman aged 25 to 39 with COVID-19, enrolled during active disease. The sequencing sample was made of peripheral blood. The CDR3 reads CASSQGPGNEQFF. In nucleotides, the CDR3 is TGCGCCAGCAGCCAAGGGCCGGGGAATGAGCAGTTCTTC.